The 21 T cell receptor beta chains below were found in one sample sequenced in a study of T cell repertoires in cytomegalovirus infection. MiXCR, run by TCRdb on the reads, gives a single entry per CDR3 protein. The profile shows about 770,000 distinct CDR3 sequences, 29% of them singletons. No antigen has been assigned to these receptors. The material was cultured CD8+ T cells from PBMCs, obtained from culture after CMV antigen stimulation. The receptors here all came from a human donor in good health (CMV status not recorded). Some clones in this sample may be carry-over from other donors' samples.

This chain connects TRBV5-6 to TRBJ2-5; D is ambiguous. Germline CDR1 and CDR2: SGHDT and YYEEEE. The CDR3 contains 14 residues. V was trimmed by 0 bases and J by 5 bases, leaving 11 bases between them. The CDR3 sequence: CASSLGRPSETQYF. The CDR3 DNA reads as TGTGCCAGCAGCTTGGGCAGGCCTTCTGAGACCCAGTACTTC.

Only a few counts were recorded for this clonotype. The gene calls are TRBV20-1 and TRBJ2-1; no clear D gene. V was clipped by 3 bases and J by 8 bases, with 17 bases between them. The CDR3 runs 14 residues. Per the germline V gene, CDR1 is DFQATT and CDR2 is SNEGSKA (reference sequence). DNA of the CDR3: TGCAGTGCTAGGTTCCGGTCACCGGTGGATGAGCAGTTCTTC. Encoded protein: CSARFRSPVDEQFF.

This clonotype was detected ten times or more. The chain links TRBV7-9 to TRBJ1-2; D call uncertain. This CDR3 region has 14 residues. Germline V gene lookup returns CDR1 SEHNR and CDR2 FQNEAQ (reference sequence). Trimming shortened V by 1 base and J by 7 bases, and 13 bases separated the two germline ends. CDR3 sequence (DNA): TGTGCCAGCAGCTTAGGAACACTCCCGCGTGGCTACACCTTC. It translates to CASSLGTLPRGYTF.

This clonotype occurred a few times. The chain joins TRBV11-1 to TRBJ2-7, with D hard to call. Per germline, CDR1 SGHAT and CDR2 FQDESV (reference sequence). Trimming shortened V by 3 bases and J by 3 bases, and 9 bases separated the two germline ends. The CDR3 length is 13 residues. CDR3 sequence reads: CASSLKSFYEQYV. The CDR3 DNA reads TGTGCCAGCAGCTTGAAATCTTTCTACGAGCAGTACGTC.

The chain recombines TRBV6-6 with TRBJ1-5, with D hard to call. This CDR3 is built from 12 residues. V lost 8 bases, J lost 4 bases, and 9 bases lay in between. CDR1 is MNHNY and CDR2 is SVGAGI in the germline V gene (reference sequence). CDR3 amino acids: CASLTPNQPQHF. DNA for the CDR3: TGTGCCAGCCTTACCCCGAATCAGCCCCAGCATTTT.

The chain links TRBV25-1 to TRBJ1-1; D is undetermined. Germline assignment: CDR1 MGHDK and CDR2 SYGVNS. Trimming took 1 base from V and 3 from J, leaving 9 bases between them. The CDR3 is 14 amino acids. The CDR3 protein is CASSESGRHTEAFF. DNA for the CDR3: TGTGCCAGCAGTGAATCCGGCAGACACACTGAAGCTTTCTTT.

The V and J genes are TRBV27 and TRBJ1-1; 7 bases are a match to TRBD1. This CDR3 has 15 amino acids. V dropped 8 bases and J dropped 0; count of bases not matched to a gene: 9. CDR1 and CDR2 (germline): MNHEY, SMNVEV (reference sequence). Written as DNA, the CDR3 is TGTGCCAGCCTACATCGACAGGGAATGAACACTGAAGCTTTCTTT. It codes for CASLHRQGMNTEAFF.

The chain uses TRBV12-3 or TRBV12-4 and TRBJ2-1; 8 positions agree with TRBD1. Trimming removed 5 bases from V and 3 bases from J; junction bases left unmatched: 15. This CDR3 spans 18 amino acids. CDR3 region: CASSLLGQGANYYNEQFF. As DNA, the CDR3 is TGTGCCAGCAGTCTGCTCGGACAGGGTGCTAACTACTACAATGAGCAGTTCTTC.

This clonotype came up a few times. This chain connects TRBV14 to TRBJ2-3, with TRBD1 matching 8 bases. The V gene end was trimmed by 4 bases and the J gene end by 4 bases; junction bases not matched to a gene: 10. Per the germline V gene, CDR1 is SGHDN and CDR2 is FVKESK. CDR3 length: 16 amino acids. The CDR3 protein is CASSRPDREFPDTQYF. For the CDR3, the DNA is TGTGCCAGCAGCCGCCCGGACAGGGAATTTCCAGATACGCAGTATTTT.

This clonotype was recorded only once. The V call is TRBV24-1, the J call TRBJ2-2, with 8 bases that match TRBD2. The junction had 6 bases not matched to a gene; V was cut back by 8 bases and J by 8 bases. CDR3 length: 13 residues. CDR1 and CDR2 from the germline V gene are KGHDR and SFDVKD. CDR3 coding DNA: TGTGCCACCACTGGACTAGCCTCGGGGGAGCTGTTTTTT. Translated: CATTGLASGELFF.

This clonotype came up a few times. This chain connects TRBV4-2 to TRBJ2-2, with 11 bases fitting TRBD2. Germline V lookup: CDR1 LGHNA, CDR2 YNFKEQ. The CDR3 covers 18 residues. V trimming: 0 bases; J trimming: 6 bases; junction bases outside the gene matches: 9. As DNA, the CDR3 is TGTGCCAGCAGCCAAGATCCCACCTTTAGCGGGGGGGCCGGGGAGCTGTTTTTT. This sequence encodes CASSQDPTFSGGAGELFF.

The V and J genes are TRBV4-3 and TRBJ2-7; no clear D. Germline CDR1 and CDR2: LGHNA and YSLEER. Trimming pared 2 bases from V and 2 bases from J, leaving 13 bases between. This CDR3 is built from 15 residues. CDR3 DNA sequence: TGCGCCAGCAGCCAATACGATGCAGGCCCCTACGAGCAGTACTTC. The encoded protein is CASSQYDAGPYEQYF.

In this sample, this clonotype turned up a few times. This sequence joins TRBV7-6 and TRBJ2-2; 11 bases align to TRBD1. Germline V gives CDR1 SGHVS, CDR2 FNYEAQ. The trim removed 1 base at V and 2 bases at J, leaving 12 bases unmatched. CDR3 length equals 20 residues. This CDR3 reads CASSLVGPGTGGDNTGELFF. As DNA, the CDR3 is TGTGCCAGCAGCTTAGTGGGACCTGGGACAGGGGGAGACAACACCGGGGAGCTGTTTTTT.

J is TRBJ1-2 and V is TRBV7-3; D remains ambiguous. V lost 0 bases and J lost 3, with 14 bases in between. Per the germline V gene, CDR1 is SGHTA and CDR2 is FQGTGA. This CDR3 comprises 16 residues. The CDR3 protein is CASSLTTHLTYYGYTF. CDR3 DNA: TGTGCCAGCAGCTTAACCACGCACCTGACGTACTATGGCTACACCTTC.

In its sample, this clonotype was seen a few times. The chain recombines TRBV29-1 with TRBJ1-2, with 8 bases matching TRBD1. Germline trimming cut 6 bases from V and 10 bases from J; bases unmatched to any gene: 10. This CDR3 region has 12 residues. Per germline, CDR1 SQVTM and CDR2 ANQGSEA. Here the CDR3 reads CSVRQGSLSYTF. In nucleotides, the CDR3 is TGCAGCGTAAGACAGGGGTCGTTGTCCTACACCTTC.

In nucleotides, the CDR3 is TGTGCCAGCAGCTTGGGCCGCCAACGGGCTTTCTTT. This sequence encodes CASSLGRQRAFF. J is TRBJ1-1 and V is TRBV7-6, with D hard to call. The CDR3 totals 12 residues. The germline V gene has CDR1 SGHVS and CDR2 FNYEAQ. Trimming pared 3 bases from V and 11 bases from J, leaving 13 bases between. Using reference TRBV7-6 and TRBJ1-1 for the parts outside the CDR3, the full variable domain is GAGVSQSPRYKVTKRGQDVALRCDPISGHVSLYWYRQALGQGPEFLTYFNYEAQQDKSGLPNDRFSAERPEGSISTLTIQRTEQRDSAMYRCASSLGRQRAFFGQGTRLTVV.

The V and J genes are TRBV20-1 and TRBJ1-2; D is unclear. Germline V gives CDR1 DFQATT, CDR2 SNEGSKA (reference sequence). The germline V and J ends were trimmed by 5 bases and 4 bases, with 5 bases remaining between them. The CDR3 length is 10 residues. CDR3 in amino acids: CSAPFYGYTF. DNA for the CDR3: TGCAGTGCTCCTTTCTATGGCTACACCTTC.

This chain links TRBV12-3 or TRBV12-4 with TRBJ1-5, with a weak D call TRBD1 (5 bases). This CDR3 region has 13 residues. Trimming removed 5 bases at V and 6 bases at J, with 11 bases between. For the CDR3, the DNA is TGTGCCAGCAGTGACAGAAACGGTCAGCCCCAGCATTTT. Protein: CASSDRNGQPQHF.

This clonotype has just one count. The chain is built from TRBV4-1 and TRBJ1-5; unclear D gene. CDR1 and CDR2 (germline): MGHRA, YSYEKL. The CDR3 has 14 amino acids. V dropped 1 base and J dropped 3 bases, with 7 bases sitting between them. CDR3 nucleotides: TGCGCCAGCAGCCAAGCTACCCTCAATCAGCCCCAGCATTTT. As protein: CASSQATLNQPQHF.

This clonotype was seen a few times. The genes are TRBV4-1 and TRBJ1-1; D unclear. Germline values: CDR1 MGHRA, CDR2 YSYEKL. V was cut by 5 bases and J by 0 bases, with 10 bases left in between. The CDR3 extends over 14 amino acids. CDR3 residues: CASSSPSMNTEAFF. The CDR3 bases are TGCGCCAGCAGCTCACCATCAATGAACACTGAAGCTTTCTTT.

This clonotype was counted ten times or more. The genes are TRBV7-9 and TRBJ2-7; tentatively, D is TRBD1 (5 bases). Germline lookup yields CDR1 SEHNR and CDR2 FQNEAQ (reference sequence). V was trimmed by 6 bases and J by 5 bases, leaving 17 bases between them. This CDR3 spans 14 amino acids. CDR3 in amino acids: CASSSTVIMNEQYV. For the CDR3, the DNA is TGTGCCAGCAGTTCGACAGTCATAATGAACGAGCAGTACGTC.